A single sample gave rise to the 31 T cell receptor beta chains below, sequenced in a study of T cell repertoires in ileal Crohn's disease. Sequencing was performed with immunoSEQ multiplex PCR; in TCRdb, only in-frame clones are kept and a portion is missing. The sample contains some 8,000 clones, 80% of which appear only once. Material for sequencing was ileal tissue. These receptors came from an adult with Crohn's disease.

The genes are TRBV4-2 and TRBJ2-1; 9 bases map to TRBD2. The CDR3 has 15 residues. Germline CDR1 LGHNA, CDR2 YNFKEQ. V shed 1 base, J shed 6 bases, and the junction held 4 bases outside the gene matches. CDR3 amino acids: CASSQGLADLNEQFF. CDR3 bases: TGTGCCAGCAGCCAAGGACTAGCGGATCTCAATGAGCAGTTCTTC.

This chain joins TRBV4-3 and TRBJ2-1; TRBD2 aligns across 9 bases. The CDR3 is made up of 15 amino acids. Trimming at V came to 4 bases and at J to 8 bases, leaving 9 bases not matched to a gene. CDR1 is LGHNA, CDR2 YSLEER, per germline. The CDR3 sequence is CASSRGRGGGDEQFF. The CDR3 coding sequence is TGCGCCAGCAGCCGTGGGCGGGGGGGAGGCGATGAGCAGTTCTTC.

This chain uses TRBV5-4 with TRBJ2-5; TRBD1 aligns across 8 bases. V was clipped by 3 bases and J by 5 bases; unmatched bases: 0. CDR1 SGHNT and CDR2 YYREEE come from the germline V gene (reference sequence). This CDR3 comprises 12 residues. CDR3 bases: TGTGCCAGCAGCTACAGGGGGGAGACCCAGTACTTC. Amino acids: CASSYRGETQYF.

This clone was found once. The chain joins TRBV10-3 to TRBJ1-5; 11 bases align to TRBD1. The length of the CDR3 is 15 residues. CDR1 and CDR2 from the germline V gene are ENHRY and SYGVKD. J lost 7 bases, V lost 3 bases, and 5 bases had no gene match. The CDR3 loop is CAISEGQGAWQPQHF. The CDR3, as DNA: TGTGCCATCAGTGAAGGACAGGGGGCTTGGCAGCCCCAGCATTTT.

J is TRBJ2-7 and V is TRBV7-2, with D hard to call. This CDR3 region has 11 residues. The V end was cut by 4 bases, the J end by 5 bases, with 6 bases between. Germline V gene data show CDR1 as SGHTA and CDR2 as FQGNSA. The CDR3 sequence is CASSSTHEQYF. DNA of the CDR3: TGTGCCAGCAGCTCCACACACGAGCAGTACTTC.

This clone turned up a few times. The V call is TRBV4-2, the J call TRBJ2-7; D might be TRBD1 (6 bases). Deletions cut 1 base from V and 5 bases from J, with 18 bases between. CDR3 size: 16 residues. CDR1 is LGHNA, CDR2 YNFKEQ, per germline. CDR3 residues: CASSQGGLAGSHEQYF. DNA for the CDR3: TGTGCCAGCAGCCAAGGGGGGCTAGCTGGTTCCCACGAGCAGTACTTC.

The rearrangement links TRBV7-3 to TRBJ2-3; D not certain. The germline V and J ends were trimmed by 5 bases and 2 bases, with 14 bases remaining between them. This CDR3 has 15 residues. CDR1 SGHTA and CDR2 FQGTGA come from the germline V gene. CDR3 sequence (DNA): TGTGCCAGCAGCGTACTCCTTACTCTCACAGATACGCAGTATTTT. It yields the protein CASSVLLTLTDTQYF.

The V gene is TRBV7-2, the J gene TRBJ2-5; TRBD1 aligns across 11 bases. Germline CDR1 and CDR2: SGHTA and FQGNSA. The CDR3 contains 13 residues. Losses at the gene ends were 7 bases for V and 4 bases for J; bases not matched to a gene: 2. CDR3 bases: TGTGCCAGCAAGGGACAGGGGGGAGAGACCCAGTACTTC. This translates into CASKGQGGETQYF.

This rearrangement joins TRBV29-1 to TRBJ1-1; 7 bases map to TRBD1. The V gene's germline CDR1 is SQVTM and CDR2 ANQGSEA. Losses at the gene ends were 5 bases for V and 3 bases for J; bases not matched to a gene: 9. This CDR3 is built from 14 residues. The CDR3 reads CSVRGQFGDTEAFF. The DNA of the CDR3 is TGCAGCGTTCGGGGACAGTTTGGAGACACTGAAGCTTTCTTT.

Note on this clone: The sample holds other DNA sequences that translate to the same CDR3. The gene calls are TRBV18 and TRBJ2-7, with a tentative D call TRBD1 (6 bases). The CDR3 totals 14 residues. V lost 0 bases to trimming and J lost 3 bases, with 9 bases between them. Germline V gene lookup returns CDR1 KGHSH and CDR2 LQKENI. The CDR3 region has the DNA TGTGCCAGCTCACCACCGACAGGCAGCTACGAGCAGTACTTC. Its translation is CASSPPTGSYEQYF. The entire variable domain, with the rest obtained from reference TRBV18 and TRBJ2-7, is as follows: NAGVMQNPRHLVRRRGQEARLRCSPMKGHSHVYWYRQLPEEGLKFMVYLQKENIIDESGMPKERFSAEFPKEGPSILRIQQVVRGDSAAYFCASSPPTGSYEQYFGPGTRLTVT.

This clone was counted only a few times. The same CDR3 can be traced to other DNA sequences in this sample. The chain carries TRBV19 and TRBJ2-7, with D perhaps matching TRBD1 (5 bases). The CDR3 has 13 residues. Germline CDR1 reads LNHDA; CDR2 reads SQIVND (reference sequence). The germline V and J ends were trimmed by 3 bases and 0 bases, with 6 bases remaining between them. The CDR3 DNA reads TGTGCCAGTAGTATTGACAGCTCCTACGAGCAGTACTTC. Protein product: CASSIDSSYEQYF. Filled out from reference TRBV19 and TRBJ2-7, the complete variable domain reads DGGITQSPKYLFRKEGQNVTLSCEQNLNHDAMYWYRQDPGQGLRLIYYSQIVNDFQKGDIAEGYSVSREKKESFPLTVTSAQKNPTAFYLCASSIDSSYEQYFGPGTRLTVT.

Here the CDR3 DNA reads TGTGCCAGCAGCTCGCATGGACAGGGCGAATGGCAGTACTTC. It yields the protein CASSSHGQGEWQYF. The J gene is TRBJ2-7, the V gene TRBV7-9; 8 bases agree with TRBD1. Looked up from germline, CDR1 is SEHNR and CDR2 is FQNEAQ (reference sequence). There are 14 residues in the CDR3. The J segment lost 9 bases and the V segment lost 4 bases, leaving 11 bases of the junction unmatched.

The chain is built from TRBV30 and TRBJ1-1; tentative D call: TRBD1 (5 bases). The germline V and J ends were trimmed by 0 bases and 0 bases, with 17 bases remaining between them. Germline V gene lookup returns CDR1 GTSNPN and CDR2 SVGIG (reference sequence). The CDR3 totals 17 residues. CDR3 region: CAWSVGAGRILNTEAFF. The CDR3 coding sequence is TGTGCCTGGAGTGTAGGGGCGGGACGGATCCTGAACACTGAAGCTTTCTTT.

The CDR3 coding sequence is TGCAGCGGCCAGACAGGGACGGACGAGCAGTACTTC. Its translation: CSGQTGTDEQYF. The V gene is TRBV29-1, the J gene TRBJ2-7; 7 positions agree with TRBD1. Germline V gene lookup returns CDR1 SQVTM and CDR2 ANQGSEA. After removal of 7 bases from V and 5 bases from J, the junction contained 8 bases not matched to a gene. The CDR3 covers 12 residues.

This clone was recorded only once. The chain uses TRBV29-1 and TRBJ2-3; a weak D match, TRBD1 (6 bases). Germline CDR1 is SQVTM and CDR2 is ANQGSEA. The CDR3 consists of 13 residues. The germline V and J ends were trimmed by 5 bases and 2 bases, with 11 bases remaining between them. CDR3 in DNA: TGCAGCGTTTGCACAGGGATCACAGATACGCAGTATTTT. This codes for CSVCTGITDTQYF.

The table lists this clone with a count of one. The rearrangement joins TRBV5-8 to TRBJ2-3, with 10 bases that match TRBD2. V dropped 6 bases and J dropped 4; count of bases not matched to a gene: 8. Germline-derived CDR1 and CDR2 are SGHTS and YDEGEE. This CDR3 contains 15 residues. CDR3 region: CASIELAGVADTQYF. The CDR3 DNA reads TGTGCCAGCATCGAGCTAGCGGGAGTGGCAGATACGCAGTATTTT. Variable domain in full (rest from reference TRBV5-8 and TRBJ2-3): EAGVTQSPTHLIKTRGQQATLRCSPISGHTSVYWYQQALGLGLQFLLWYDEGEERNRGNFPPRFSGRQFPNYSSELNVNALELEDSALYLCASIELAGVADTQYFGPGTRLTVL.

The V gene is TRBV5-1, the J gene TRBJ1-1, with D unresolved. V was trimmed by 5 bases and J by 3 bases, leaving 14 bases between them. The germline CDR1 and CDR2 sequences are SGHRS and YFSETQ. The CDR3 covers 14 residues. CDR3: CASRVGMGDTEAFF. The CDR3 DNA follows: TGCGCCAGCAGGGTAGGGATGGGTGACACTGAAGCTTTCTTT.

This chain connects TRBV5-1 to TRBJ2-3; D is undetermined. CDR1 is SGHRS and CDR2 is YFSETQ in the germline V gene. Trimming cost V 0 bases and J 2 bases, with 7 bases left between them. This CDR3 has 14 residues. In DNA, the CDR3 is TGCGCCAGCAGCTTGGTGCCGTCCACAGATACGCAGTATTTT. It encodes CASSLVPSTDTQYF.

The V call is TRBV4-3, the J call TRBJ1-3; D unresolved. The germline gives CDR1 LGHNA, CDR2 YSLEER. The length of the CDR3 is 15 residues. Trimming took 4 bases from V and 0 from J, leaving 10 bases between them. CDR3 nucleotides: TGCGCCAGCAGCCCAGGACGGACCTCTGGAAACACCATATATTTT. Its translation: CASSPGRTSGNTIYF.

V and J are TRBV7-2 and TRBJ2-1; D may be TRBD2 (5 bases). The length of the CDR3 is 14 residues. Germline CDR1 reads SGHTA; CDR2 reads FQGNSA. Trimming shortened V by 5 bases and J by 6 bases, and 14 bases separated the two germline ends. CDR3 sequence (DNA): TGTGCCAGCAGCCCTATGGCTAGCACCAATGAGCAGTTCTTC. Amino acids: CASSPMASTNEQFF.

The CDR3, as DNA: TGTGCCAGCAGCCTGAGGACAGAGGGCGAGCAGTACTTC. It codes for CASSLRTEGEQYF. The rearrangement links TRBV7-3 to TRBJ2-7, with TRBD1 as a possible D gene (6 bases). V was shortened by 5 bases and J by 6 bases, with 14 bases between the two germline ends. Germline V lookup: CDR1 SGHTA, CDR2 FQGTGA. The CDR3 consists of 13 residues. Full variable domain (missing parts from reference TRBV7-3 and TRBJ2-7): GAGVSQTPSNKVTEKGKYVELRCDPISGHTALYWYRQSLGQGPEFLIYFQGTGAADDSGLPNDRFFAVRPEGSVSTLKIQRTERGDSAVYLCASSLRTEGEQYFGPGTRLTVT.

This chain joins TRBV6-1 and TRBJ1-5; D gene uncertain. In germline, CDR1 is MNHNS, CDR2 SASEGT. The V and J ends lost 2 bases and 0 bases respectively, with 8 bases between them. CDR3 length: 15 amino acids. CDR3 protein: CASSETYYSNQPQHF. The CDR3 coding sequence is TGTGCCAGCAGTGAAACATACTATAGCAATCAGCCCCAGCATTTT.

The chain links TRBV27 to TRBJ2-7, with 9 positions matching TRBD2. J gave up 2 bases and V 5 bases, and 10 bases lay outside the gene matches. The CDR3 loop spans 16 amino acids. Germline V gives CDR1 MNHEY, CDR2 SMNVEV (reference sequence). The CDR3 reads CASSTLYSGSAYEQYF. CDR3 nucleotide sequence: TGTGCCAGCAGTACCCTTTATAGCGGGAGCGCCTACGAGCAGTACTTC.

The J gene is TRBJ2-5, the V gene TRBV7-8, with 9 bases identical to TRBD1. Trimming cost V 2 bases and J 3 bases; bases outside gene matches: 4. Germline V gene lookup returns CDR1 SGHVS and CDR2 FQNEAQ. The CDR3 extends over 15 amino acids. The CDR3 region is CASSLIQGAKETQYF. The CDR3 nucleotides are TGTGCCAGCAGCTTAATACAGGGGGCTAAAGAGACCCAGTACTTC.

The rearrangement links TRBV13 to TRBJ1-5, with D maybe TRBD1 (6 bases). The V and J ends lost 2 bases and 1 base respectively, with 9 bases between them. The CDR3 runs 15 residues. Germline V gene sequence: CDR1 PRHDT, CDR2 FYEKMQ (reference sequence). CDR3 bases: TGTGCCAGCAGCTTAAGGGGGACAAGCAATCAGCCCCAGCATTTT. It translates to CASSLRGTSNQPQHF.

CDR3 region: CASSRGLAGVSSGANVLTF. Written as DNA, the CDR3 is TGTGCCAGCAGCCGGGGACTAGCGGGAGTTTCCTCTGGGGCCAACGTCCTGACTTTC. The chain employs TRBV5-4 and TRBJ2-6; 14 bases map to TRBD2. The CDR3 spans 19 residues. V lost 4 bases to trimming and J lost 0 bases; unmatched junction nucleotides: 6. Germline CDR1 is SGHNT and CDR2 is YYREEE (reference sequence).

This clone was recorded only once. The chain links TRBV7-3 to TRBJ2-1; 11 nucleotides align to TRBD2. V gave up 5 bases and J gave up 4 bases; unmatched junction bases: 7. The germline V gene encodes CDR1 SGHTA and CDR2 FQGTGA. The CDR3 covers 16 residues. For the CDR3, the DNA is TGTGCCAGCAGCCAGGGACTAGCGGTTCGGTACAATGAGCAGTTCTTC. Amino acid sequence: CASSQGLAVRYNEQFF.

The rearrangement joins TRBV7-9 to TRBJ2-1, with 9 bases lining up with TRBD2. V shed 5 bases, J shed 12 bases, and the junction held 20 bases outside the gene matches. Germline-derived CDR1 and CDR2 are SEHNR and FQNEAQ (reference sequence). The CDR3 length is 17 residues. CDR3 loop: CASSTTEASGTSLRQFF. In nucleotides, the CDR3 is TGTGCCAGCAGCACCACCGAGGCTAGCGGGACGAGTCTGCGGCAGTTCTTC.

This chain's CDR3 is CASSLANDNEQFF. CDR3 bases: TGTGCCAGCAGCTTAGCGAACGACAATGAGCAGTTCTTC. The rearrangement links TRBV7-2 to TRBJ2-1; D unclear. V was pared by 0 bases and J by 5 bases, with 5 bases between. CDR3 size: 13 residues. The V gene's germline CDR1 is SGHTA and CDR2 FQGNSA.

The chain recombines TRBV5-1 with TRBJ2-1; maybe TRBD2 (6 bases). Germline values: CDR1 SGHRS, CDR2 YFSETQ. CDR3 length equals 16 residues. V gave up 1 base and J gave up 7 bases, with 18 bases separating them. This CDR3 is CASSLNAGRTGNEQFF. CDR3 nucleotides: TGCGCCAGCAGCTTGAACGCGGGAAGGACGGGTAATGAGCAGTTCTTC.

In this sample, this clone turned up once. The chain combines TRBV5-1 with TRBJ2-3, with 7 bases aligning to TRBD1. The CDR3 consists of 17 residues. Trimming removed 2 bases from V and 5 bases from J; junction bases left unmatched: 14. Germline V gene sequence: CDR1 SGHRS, CDR2 YFSETQ. DNA of the CDR3: TGCGCCAGCAGCTTATTGTTAGGCAGGGGGTCCCAAGATACGCAGTATTTT. Encoded protein: CASSLLLGRGSQDTQYF.